Each of the 27 T cell receptor beta chains below was sequenced from the same sample in a study of neurological immune-mediated disorders. TCRdb reprocessed the 5' RACE reads with MiXCR, giving one entry per CDR3 protein. The sample holds about 31,000 distinct CDR3 sequences, roughly 16% seen once. Time point denoted: technical triplicate 3. Sample: CD4+ T cells from blood. These receptors were taken from a female donor with HTLV-1-associated myelopathy (HAM/TSP).

This clonotype has ten or more counts. The chain links TRBV19 to TRBJ2-1, with TRBD2 matching over 14 bases. CDR1 and CDR2 from the germline V gene are LNHDA and SQIVND (reference sequence). The length of the CDR3 is 16 residues. V dropped 1 base and J dropped 9; count of bases not matched to a gene: 5. CDR3 nucleotide sequence: TGTGCCAGTAGTATAGGGACTAGCGGGAGGCGGGGTGAGCAGTTCTTC. It encodes CASSIGTSGRRGEQFF.

This clonotype was counted many times. J is TRBJ2-1 and V is TRBV7-3, with 12 bases aligning to TRBD2. This CDR3 is built from 16 residues. Trimming removed 4 bases from V and 4 bases from J; junction bases left unmatched: 5. CDR1 is SGHTA, CDR2 FQGTGA, per germline. The chain's CDR3 is CASSSGLAGRYNEQFF. The CDR3 nucleotides read TGTGCCAGCAGCTCGGGACTAGCGGGCAGGTACAATGAGCAGTTCTTC. Drawing the rest from reference TRBV7-3 and TRBJ2-1, the complete variable domain is GAGVSQTPSNKVTEKGKYVELRCDPISGHTALYWYRQSLGQGPEFLIYFQGTGAADDSGLPNDRFFAVRPEGSVSTLKIQRTERGDSAVYLCASSSGLAGRYNEQFFGPGTRLTVL.

This clonotype was recorded a few times. The V call is TRBV20-1, the J call TRBJ2-5, with D perhaps TRBD1 (5 bases). The CDR3 length is 15 residues. V gave up 0 bases and J gave up 2 bases, with 13 bases separating them. Germline V lookup: CDR1 DFQATT, CDR2 SNEGSKA (reference sequence). DNA for the CDR3: TGCAGTGCTAGAGACTTGGCCAGGGTACAAGAGACCCAGTACTTC. It yields the protein CSARDLARVQETQYF.

This clonotype was recorded many times. The CDR3 carries no conserved terminal phenylalanine or tryptophan, so it likely arises from a read error. V is TRBV4-1 and J is TRBJ1-3; unclear D gene. Germline lookup yields CDR1 MGHRA and CDR2 YSYEKL. Trimming removed 0 bases from V and 0 bases from J, with 9 bases in between. This CDR3 region has 16 residues. CDR3 sequence reads: CASSQDAFFSGNTIYL. DNA for the CDR3: TGCGCCAGCAGCCAAGACGCATTTTTCTCTGGAAACACCATATATCTT.

There are many counts of this clonotype. This CDR3 is CSASLLRSGYGYTF. CDR3 DNA: TGCAGTGCCAGCCTGCTTCGGTCCGGTTATGGCTACACCTTC. V is TRBV20-1 and J is TRBJ1-2; D not resolved. Germline V gene data show CDR1 as DFQATT and CDR2 as SNEGSKA (reference sequence). The CDR3 is 14 residues long. Trimming stripped 6 bases from V and 5 bases from J, with 19 bases between.

The chain links TRBV5-1 to TRBJ2-2; TRBD1 might be the D (6 bases). CDR3 length: 15 amino acids. Between the trimmed V and J ends, which lost 4 bases and 5 bases, there was a span of 15 bases. The germline CDR1 and CDR2 sequences are SGHRS and YFSETQ. The CDR3 loop is CASSLRQARTGELFF. The DNA for the CDR3 is TGCGCCAGCAGCCTGCGACAGGCGAGGACCGGGGAGCTGTTTTTT.

This clonotype was detected once. The CDR3 region is CASSPPHMGTGELFF. CDR3 bases: TGCGCCAGCAGCCCGCCGCATATGGGCACCGGGGAGCTGTTTTTT. J is TRBJ2-2 and V is TRBV5-1; D is uncertain. The CDR3 covers 15 residues. V was clipped by 4 bases and J by 4 bases, with 14 bases between them. The germline gives CDR1 SGHRS, CDR2 YFSETQ.

The chain employs TRBV5-1 and TRBJ2-5, with D maybe TRBD1 (6 bases). The CDR3 has 15 amino acids. Germline V lookup: CDR1 SGHRS, CDR2 YFSETQ. Trimming cost V 4 bases and J 2 bases, with 15 bases left between them. DNA of the CDR3: TGCGCCAGCAGCCTAACAGGGACAACTCAAGAGACCCAGTACTTC. The encoded protein is CASSLTGTTQETQYF.

This clonotype was picked up many times. The chain links TRBV29-1 to TRBJ1-2; D unclear. V lost 0 bases to trimming and J lost 0 bases, with 11 bases between them. The germline gives CDR1 SQVTM, CDR2 ANQGSEA. The length of the CDR3 is 15 residues. CDR3 bases: TGCAGCGTTGAAGAAGGTCAGGTTTCTAACTATGGCTACACCTTC. It specifies CSVEEGQVSNYGYTF.

This clonotype was seen repeatedly, ten times or more. The V gene is TRBV7-2, the J gene TRBJ1-5; 7 bases align to TRBD1. Germline CDR1 is SGHTA and CDR2 is FQGNSA. CDR3 size: 13 residues. Trimming took 5 bases from V and 9 from J; bases not matched to a gene: 7. The CDR3 loop reads CASSEGPGGPQHF. CDR3 sequence (DNA): TGTGCCAGCAGCGAAGGCCCAGGGGGGCCCCAGCATTTT.

This clonotype was recorded many times. This chain joins TRBV3-1 and TRBJ2-7; 11 bases are a match to TRBD1. This CDR3 has 19 amino acids. V lost 0 bases, J lost 6 bases, and 16 bases stayed unmatched. From germline, CDR1 is LGHDT and CDR2 YNNKEL (reference sequence). The CDR3 coding sequence is TGTGCCAGCAGCCAAGACTTACCATTCGGGACAGGGGGTTTGGGCGAGCAGTACTTC. The encoded protein is CASSQDLPFGTGGLGEQYF.

In this sample, this clonotype turned up many times. The J gene is TRBJ2-2, the V gene TRBV5-1, with D possibly matching TRBD1 (6 bases). Germline CDR1 reads SGHRS; CDR2 reads YFSETQ. Trimming took off 4 bases at V and 1 base at J, with 8 bases between the two ends. The CDR3 runs to 14 residues. The DNA of the CDR3 is TGCGCCAGCAGCCGGGGACAGAACACCGGGGAGCTGTTTTTT. Encoded protein: CASSRGQNTGELFF.

This clonotype came up many times. The gene calls are TRBV6-1 and TRBJ1-1, with 7 positions matching TRBD1. J lost 1 base, V lost 6 bases, and 8 bases had no gene match. CDR1 and CDR2 from the germline V gene are MNHNS and SASEGT. CDR3 size: 15 residues. CDR3 in amino acids: CASRLRTGQNTEAFF. DNA of the CDR3: TGTGCCAGCAGACTCAGGACAGGACAGAACACTGAAGCTTTCTTT.

The rearrangement links TRBV7-2 to TRBJ2-2; D call uncertain. Germline loops: CDR1 SGHTA, CDR2 FQGNSA. The CDR3 spans 13 residues. Trimming shortened V by 3 bases and J by 4 bases, and 6 bases separated the two germline ends. The CDR3 DNA follows: TGTGCCAGCAGCTTTAGGCCCACCGGGGAGCTGTTTTTT. This gives the protein CASSFRPTGELFF.

This clonotype was observed at least ten times. The chain combines TRBV29-1 with TRBJ2-1; D could derive from TRBD1 or TRBD2 (5 bases each). Trimming left V 6 bases short and J 8 bases short, with 20 bases between. Germline V CDR1 and CDR2: SQVTM, ANQGSEA. The CDR3 spans 14 residues. The CDR3 bases are TGCAGCGTCATCAGGGACCAACCCGGCGATGAGCAGTTCTTC. Protein: CSVIRDQPGDEQFF.

The V call is TRBV3-1, the J call TRBJ2-4; a weak D match, TRBD1 (5 bases). The CDR3 consists of 11 residues. Per germline, CDR1 LGHDT and CDR2 YNNKEL (reference sequence). V shed 9 bases and J shed 13 bases, with 16 bases lying between them. The chain's CDR3 is CASSTSHRQYF. CDR3 nucleotide sequence: TGTGCCAGTAGCACTTCCCACAGGCAGTACTTC.

This clonotype was detected ten times or more. The chain combines TRBV7-2 with TRBJ1-3; D is unclear. V was clipped by 3 bases and J by 0 bases, with 9 bases between them. The CDR3 totals 15 residues. CDR1 is SGHTA and CDR2 is FQGNSA in the germline V gene. CDR3 protein: CASSLSGFSGNTIYF. For the CDR3, the DNA is TGTGCCAGCAGCTTGTCGGGGTTCTCTGGAAACACCATATATTTT.

The table lists this clonotype with many counts. V and J are TRBV20-1 and TRBJ2-5, with D maybe TRBD2 (5 bases). V was trimmed by 3 bases and J by 3 bases, leaving 11 bases between them. This CDR3 has 13 residues. In germline, CDR1 is DFQATT, CDR2 SNEGSKA (reference sequence). The CDR3 here is CSARVLAEETQYF. CDR3 nucleotide sequence: TGCAGTGCTAGGGTGCTAGCCGAAGAGACCCAGTACTTC.

This clonotype is classed as medium-sized (0.01 to 0.1%). The chain employs TRBV29-1 and TRBJ2-3; D is perhaps TRBD1 or TRBD2 (5 bases each). The ends were cut back, 7 bases at V and 4 bases at J, with 18 bases in the middle. Germline V lookup: CDR1 SQVTM, CDR2 ANQGSEA. The length of the CDR3 is 14 residues. This CDR3 reads CSAVRAVGADTQYF. The CDR3 coding sequence is TGCAGCGCCGTCCGGGCTGTGGGGGCAGATACGCAGTATTTT.

This clonotype was seen many times. This chain joins TRBV5-1 and TRBJ2-5; tentatively, D is TRBD1 (6 bases). The CDR3 contains 14 residues. Germline lookup yields CDR1 SGHRS and CDR2 YFSETQ. The V gene lost 2 bases and the J gene lost 3 bases, with 11 bases spanning the gap. CDR3 sequence reads: CASSLGNREETQYF. DNA of the CDR3: TGCGCCAGCAGCTTAGGCAACAGGGAAGAGACCCAGTACTTC.

This clonotype was seen ten or more times. The chain combines TRBV5-5 with TRBJ2-3; the match to TRBD2 covers 11 bases. The CDR3 length is 16 residues. The V and J ends lost 1 base and 2 bases, in that order; junction bases with no gene match: 3. Germline-derived CDR1 and CDR2 are SGHKS and YYEKEE (reference sequence). CDR3 protein: CASSLPSGRTTDTQYF. The DNA of the CDR3 is TGTGCCAGCAGCTTGCCTAGCGGGAGGACCACAGATACGCAGTATTTT.

This clonotype was seen at least ten times. V gene TRBV19 combines with J gene TRBJ1-4; D not certain. From germline, CDR1 is LNHDA and CDR2 SQIVND (reference sequence). V was cut by 5 bases and J by 2 bases, with 6 bases left in between. The CDR3 contains 13 residues. The CDR3 bases are TGTGCCAGTAGTGAACGGACTAATGAAAAACTGTTTTTT. Translation: CASSERTNEKLFF.

This chain links TRBV20-1 with TRBJ1-2, with D perhaps TRBD1 (6 bases). The CDR3 is 13 residues long. V gave up 3 bases and J gave up 5 bases, with 13 bases separating them. CDR1 is DFQATT and CDR2 is SNEGSKA in the germline V gene (reference sequence). In DNA, the CDR3 is TGCAGTGCTAGTCACAGGGTGGCATATGGCTACACCTTC. Translating it yields CSASHRVAYGYTF.

This chain connects TRBV7-3 to TRBJ2-3; D is possibly TRBD1 or TRBD2 (5 bases each). In germline, CDR1 is SGHTA, CDR2 FQGTGA. Trimming left V 3 bases short and J 2 bases short, with 18 bases between. This CDR3 is 17 amino acids long. CDR3 loop: CASSLDRAGTFTDTQYF. Here the CDR3 DNA reads TGTGCCAGCAGCTTGGATAGGGCAGGGACCTTCACAGATACGCAGTATTTT.

In its sample, this clonotype was seen many times. This rearrangement joins TRBV20-1 to TRBJ1-6; 10 positions agree with TRBD1. Germline lookup yields CDR1 DFQATT and CDR2 SNEGSKA (reference sequence). V dropped 2 bases and J dropped 6; count of bases not matched to a gene: 7. This CDR3 is built from 16 residues. In DNA form, the CDR3 reads TGCAGTGCTAGATCCCCGGACAGGGGGGTTAATTCACCCCTCCACTTT. It codes for CSARSPDRGVNSPLHF.

The table lists this clonotype with many counts. This chain links TRBV20-1 with TRBJ2-1; 9 bases agree with TRBD1. V lost 1 base and J lost 3; bases outside the gene matches: 1. Per the germline V gene, CDR1 is DFQATT and CDR2 is SNEGSKA (reference sequence). This CDR3 is built from 14 residues. The CDR3 here is CSARADRGYNEQFF. CDR3 coding DNA: TGCAGTGCTAGAGCGGACAGGGGCTACAATGAGCAGTTCTTC.

This clonotype was recorded many times. The DNA for the CDR3 is TGCGCCAGCAGCTTGGGCGGACAGCGGGCCGCCGAGCAGTACTTC. Translating gives CASSLGGQRAAEQYF. The V call is TRBV5-1, the J call TRBJ2-7; D might be TRBD1 or TRBD2, each matching 6 bases. The CDR3 has 15 residues. Germline-derived CDR1 and CDR2 are SGHRS and YFSETQ. The germline V and J ends were trimmed by 0 bases and 6 bases, with 16 bases remaining between them.